This T cell receptor (beta chain) was recorded in a study of T cell responses to AZD1222 COVID-19 vaccine (dated by TCRdb to about 2021). At the level of the whole study: Because spike-specific TCR depth and breadth did not differ between the two schedules, AZD1222 recipients who got a second dose at roughly 4 weeks were pooled with those who got a second dose at roughly 12 weeks. TCR sequencing was performed for roughly 250 trial participants, of whom about 200 were given two doses of AZD1222 and around 26 were given two doses of MenACWY control vaccine. Enrollment into the trials was organized by age into subgroups of 18-55, 56-69 and 70-plus years, and those subgroups contained roughly 140, 27 and 60 TCR-sequenced participants, respectively. Study-level results and caveats: Epitopes outside the regions mutated in the B.1.351 and B.1.1.7 variants were reportedly recognized by nearly half of the unique spike-specific TCRs. In the small 56-69-year group, the increase in depth fell short of significance, most likely because of low power. No day 14 peak-response samples were available, so repertoires were characterized only after the peak T cell response. Vaccine-associated CD4 TCRs spanned the whole spike protein, with dominant responses in regions 160-218 and 743-854. Conclusions about previously exposed vaccinees were limited because only six AZD1222 recipients were SARS-CoV-2 seropositive at baseline. Most participants were white British and females outnumbered males, and the authors suggested that clonal diversity may have been underestimated. Spike-specific TCR breadth and depth rose significantly after two AZD1222 doses compared with day 0 and with MenACWY recipients.

The CDR3 regions of human TCRbeta chains were analyzed by immunosequencing. The paper's data handling went like this. Repertoire TCRs were matched against a reference library of SARS-CoV-2-specific TCRs generated with the MIRA antigen-specificity platform. Breadth was defined as the fraction of unique TCRs that were SARS-CoV-2-associated, and depth was defined as the fraction of total T cells that were SARS-CoV-2-associated. Using the MIRA data, each spike-specific TCR was mapped to the spike region that the TCR reacts to and placed in a CD4 or CD8 class. Log10-transformed breadth and depth values were compared by one-way ANOVA with Sidak's multiple comparisons tests. Entries here come from immuneACCESS through TCRdb and include only in-frame sequences with V and J called. Some clones fail to appear in such tables; in the studies checked, an unresolved V gene covers under half of the shortfall, and the cause of the remainder is unknown. V and J calls and clone size come straight from that table; D and trimming were deduced from the DNA. This sample holds about 150,000 clones; approximately 90% were observed only once. Under 4.5% of the sample is taken by the ten largest.

Per the publication, the time point label means: baseline before first vaccination. The vaccinee samples were drawn from two UK trials, COV001 and COV002, one of which was a single-blind randomized controlled phase 2/3 trial testing AZD1222 (ChAdOx1 nCoV-19) in healthy adults. Trial participant PBMC samples were collected at day 0 and day 28 after the second dose for TCRbeta chain sequencing. V is reduced by 3 bases and J by 0 bases, leaving a spacing of 9 bases between them. There are 15 amino acids in the CDR3, from cysteine to phenylalanine inclusive. Left in the record is the CDR3 DNA by itself, 45 bases read in frame from the first base. Looking up the germline V gene yields CDR1 KGHSH and CDR2 LQKENI. Of note for this clone: Its antigen remains undetermined. No qualities accompany the bases; no much larger clone lies one base away.

The starting material was peripheral blood, obtained on day 0 of AZD1222 vaccination. This chain joins TRBV18 to TRBJ1-5; the D gene is unclear. The sequence was obtained from an adult in good health. CDR3 loop: CASSPRHISNQPQHF. In nucleotides, the sequence is TGTGCCAGCTCACCCCGACACATTAGCAATCAGCCCCAGCATTTT.